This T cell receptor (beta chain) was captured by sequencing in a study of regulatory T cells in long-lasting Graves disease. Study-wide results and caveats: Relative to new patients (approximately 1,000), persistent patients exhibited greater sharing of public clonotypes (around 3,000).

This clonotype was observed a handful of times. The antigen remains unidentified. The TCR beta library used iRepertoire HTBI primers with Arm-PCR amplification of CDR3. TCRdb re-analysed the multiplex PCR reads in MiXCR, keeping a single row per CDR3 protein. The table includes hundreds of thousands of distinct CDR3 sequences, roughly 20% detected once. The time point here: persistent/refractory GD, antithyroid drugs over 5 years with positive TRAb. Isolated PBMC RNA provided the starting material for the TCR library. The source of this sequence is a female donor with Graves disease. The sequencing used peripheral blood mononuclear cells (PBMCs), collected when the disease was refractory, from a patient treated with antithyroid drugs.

CDR3 nucleotides: TGTGCCATCAGGGGGCGTATCAAAGGGCCCCAGCATTTT. Its translation is CAIRGRIKGPQHF. The rearrangement links TRBV25-1 to TRBJ1-5, with 8 bases that match TRBD1. This CDR3 comprises 13 residues. CDR1 is MGHDK, CDR2 SYGVNS, per germline. J gave up 9 bases and V 10 bases, and 11 bases lay outside the gene matches.